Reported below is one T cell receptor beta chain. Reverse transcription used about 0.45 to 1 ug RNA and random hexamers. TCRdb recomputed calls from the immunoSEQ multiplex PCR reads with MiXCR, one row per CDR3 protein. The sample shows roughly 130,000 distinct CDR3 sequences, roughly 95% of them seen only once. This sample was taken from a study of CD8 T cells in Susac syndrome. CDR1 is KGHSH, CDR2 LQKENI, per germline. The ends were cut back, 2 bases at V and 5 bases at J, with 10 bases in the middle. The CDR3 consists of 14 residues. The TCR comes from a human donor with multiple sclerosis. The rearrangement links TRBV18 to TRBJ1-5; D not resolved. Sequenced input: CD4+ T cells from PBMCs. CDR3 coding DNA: TGTGCCAGCTCACCAACGGTGGCAGATCAGCCCCAGCATTTT. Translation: CASSPTVADQPQHF.